The 17 T cell receptor beta chains in this list originate from one sample, sequenced in a study of T cell repertoires in cytomegalovirus infection. TCRdb passed the reads through MiXCR, listing each CDR3 protein once. The sample records almost 550,000 distinct CDR3 sequences, more than 15% being singletons. Source material: CD8+ T cells from PBMCs. The source is a human donor in good health (CMV status not recorded). Some clones in this sample may be carry-over from other donors' samples.

The chain links TRBV13 to TRBJ2-5; tentative D call: TRBD1 (6 bases). The CDR3 loop spans 15 amino acids. Deletions cut 3 bases from V and 2 bases from J, with 13 bases between. Germline-derived CDR1 and CDR2 are PRHDT and FYEKMQ (reference sequence). This CDR3 is CASSFTGWRQETQYF. As DNA, the CDR3 is TGTGCCAGCAGCTTTACAGGGTGGAGGCAAGAGACCCAGTACTTC.

The sample holds many counts of this clonotype. The chain's CDR3 is CASSRLGTSTDTQYF. CDR3 coding DNA: TGTGCCAGCAGCCGTTTGGGTACTAGCACAGATACGCAGTATTTT. This sequence joins TRBV7-9 and TRBJ2-3; D gene uncertain. The CDR3 spans 15 residues. The germline V gene has CDR1 SEHNR and CDR2 FQNEAQ (reference sequence). V was cut by 5 bases and J by 0 bases, with 12 bases left in between.

The chain has TRBV5-5 and TRBJ1-2, with 8 bases fitting TRBD1. CDR1 SGHKS and CDR2 YYEKEE come from the germline V gene (reference sequence). The CDR3 length is 17 residues. With V trimmed by 0 bases and J by 6 bases, 13 bases remained unmatched. The CDR3, as DNA: TGTGCCAGCAGCTTGGAAGGAGATGTCGGGACAGGACATGGCTACACCTTC. Its translation is CASSLEGDVGTGHGYTF.

The table lists this clonotype with many counts. The genes are TRBV12-3 or TRBV12-4 and TRBJ2-4; D is undetermined. The CDR3 spans 12 residues. The V end was cut by 6 bases, the J end by 4 bases, with 7 bases between. CDR3 nucleotides: TGTGCCAGCAGCCGGCTGAAAAACATTCAGTACTTC. Amino acid sequence: CASSRLKNIQYF.

The table lists this clonotype with many counts. This chain joins TRBV29-1 and TRBJ2-1; 8 nucleotides line up with TRBD2. V shed 7 bases, J shed 0 bases, and the junction held 8 bases outside the gene matches. Germline V gives CDR1 SQVTM, CDR2 ANQGSEA. The CDR3 runs to 15 residues. The CDR3 DNA reads as TGCAGCGCGTGGGGACTAGTGAGCTCCTACAATGAGCAGTTCTTC. Protein product: CSAWGLVSSYNEQFF.

About this clonotype itself: A junction boundary mismatches the germline segment, possibly from a read error. The rearrangement uses TRBV7-9 and TRBJ1-1, with D perhaps matching TRBD1 (6 bases). There are 16 residues in the CDR3. Germline lookup yields CDR1 SEHNR and CDR2 FQNEAQ (reference sequence). CDR3 amino acids: CASSLGGKGKGTESFF. CDR3 nucleotides: TGTGCAAGCAGCTTAGGGGGGAAGGGAAAGGGGACTGAATCTTTCTTT. Supplemented by reference TRBV7-9 and TRBJ1-1, the full variable domain reads DTGVSQNPRHKITKRGQNVTFRCDPISEHNRLYWYRQTLGQGPEFLTYFQNEAQLEKSRLLSDRFSAERPKGSFSTLEIQRTEQGDSAMYLCASSLGGKGKGTESFFGQGTRLTVV.

The table lists this clonotype with many counts. The chain carries TRBV11-2 and TRBJ2-5; a weak D match, TRBD2 (5 bases). V was shortened by 0 bases and J by 1 base, with 9 bases between the two germline ends. The length of the CDR3 is 15 residues. CDR1 SGHAT and CDR2 FQNNGV come from the germline V gene. The CDR3 reads CASSLEDWGQETQYF. The CDR3 region has the DNA TGTGCCAGCAGCTTAGAGGACTGGGGCCAAGAGACCCAGTACTTC. The full variable domain, with the rest looked up from reference TRBV11-2 and TRBJ2-5, is EAGVAQSPRYKIIEKRQSVAFWCNPISGHATLYWYQQILGQGPKLLIQFQNNGVVDDSQLPKDRFSAERLKGVDSTLKIQPAKLEDSAVYLCASSLEDWGQETQYFGPGTRLLVL.

This clonotype was recorded at least ten times. The chain joins TRBV12-3 or TRBV12-4 to TRBJ2-7; D may be TRBD1 or TRBD2 (6 bases each). The CDR3 sequence is 14 residues long. Deletions cut 5 bases from V and 6 bases from J, with 17 bases between. The CDR3 here is CASSTAMGGSEQYF. The DNA of the CDR3 is TGTGCCAGCAGTACCGCTATGGGGGGCTCCGAGCAGTACTTC.

This clonotype has ten or more counts. The rearrangement joins TRBV28 to TRBJ2-1, with 9 bases aligning to TRBD1. Germline CDR1 and CDR2: MDHEN and SYDVKM. V lost 3 bases, J lost 15 bases, and 6 bases stayed unmatched. This CDR3 has 12 residues. The CDR3 region is CASSFSATGGFF. The CDR3 DNA is TGTGCCAGCAGTTTTAGCGCGACAGGGGGGTTCTTC.

With regard to this clonotype: A much larger clone sits a single nucleotide away, making a read error possible. The CDR3, as DNA: TGTGCCAGCAGCCCTAGGGGGATCTCCTACAATGAGCAGTTCTTC. Translated: CASSPRGISYNEQFF. The chain recombines TRBV28 with TRBJ2-1; D might be TRBD1 (6 bases). The CDR3 spans 15 residues. V lost 6 bases, J lost 0 bases, and 12 bases lay in between. The germline V gene has CDR1 MDHEN and CDR2 SYDVKM. Full variable domain (missing parts from reference TRBV28 and TRBJ2-1): DVKVTQSSRYLVKRTGEKVFLECVQDMDHENMFWYRQDPGLGLRLIYFSYDVKMKEKGDIPEGYSVSREKKERFSLILESASTNQTSMYLCASSPRGISYNEQFFGPGTRLTVL.

This clonotype was observed a few times. V gene TRBV25-1 combines with J gene TRBJ2-7, with D uncertain. There are 12 residues in the CDR3. Trimming took 3 bases from V and 3 from J, leaving 6 bases between them. CDR1 is MGHDK and CDR2 is SYGVNS in the germline V gene. The DNA for the CDR3 is TGTGCCAGCAGTGAGGACGGCTACGAGCAGTACTTC. Amino acids: CASSEDGYEQYF.

This clonotype was seen a few times. The chain's CDR3 is CASSADRVETQYF. DNA of the CDR3: TGTGCCAGCAGCGCAGACAGGGTAGAGACCCAGTACTTC. This chain joins TRBV5-4 and TRBJ2-5, with 7 nucleotides matching TRBD1. This CDR3 region has 13 residues. CDR1 is SGHNT, CDR2 YYREEE, per germline (reference sequence). Losses at the gene ends were 4 bases for V and 4 bases for J; bases not matched to a gene: 4.

This clonotype was picked up many times. The CDR3 spells CASSYQPGQAYGYTF. CDR3 bases: TGTGCCAGCAGCTACCAACCCGGACAGGCCTATGGCTACACCTTC. The V gene is TRBV7-9, the J gene TRBJ1-2, with 7 bases aligning to TRBD1. Unmatched junction bases numbered 9, after V lost 4 bases and J lost 4 bases. The CDR3 length is 15 residues. Germline V gives CDR1 SEHNR, CDR2 FQNEAQ (reference sequence).

This clonotype showed up many times. The chain uses TRBV4-1 and TRBJ2-2; the match to TRBD1 covers 8 bases. The CDR3 is 18 amino acids. CDR1 MGHRA and CDR2 YSYEKL come from the germline V gene. Trimming took 0 bases from V and 3 from J; bases not matched to a gene: 9. The CDR3 DNA reads as TGCGCCAGCAGCCAAGATCCCCCAGGGGGCGAGTACACCGGGGAGCTGTTTTTT. Translation gives CASSQDPPGGEYTGELFF.

This chain joins TRBV7-9 and TRBJ2-2; TRBD1 matches 7 bases. This CDR3 has 12 amino acids. Germline values: CDR1 SEHNR, CDR2 FQNEAQ (reference sequence). CDR3 residues: CPIGGKAGELFF. The DNA for the CDR3 is TGTCCTATAGGGGGCAAGGCCGGGGAGCTGTTTTTT. The variable domain in full, with the rest retrieved from reference TRBV7-9 and TRBJ2-2, is DTGVSQNPRHKITKRGQNVTFRCDPISEHNRLYWYRQTLGQGPEFLTYFQNEAQLEKSRLLSDRFSAERPKGSFSTLEIQRTEQGDSAMYLCPIGGKAGELFFGEGSRLTVL.

This clonotype showed up just a few times. This rearrangement joins TRBV19 to TRBJ2-2, with a tentative D call TRBD1 (6 bases). The length of the CDR3 is 15 residues. Germline V gives CDR1 LNHDA, CDR2 SQIVND (reference sequence). The V gene lost 0 bases and the J gene lost 6 bases, with 11 bases spanning the gap. In nucleotides, the CDR3 is TGTGCCAGTAGTATAGACAGGGGTATCGCCGGGGAGCTGTTTTTT. Encoded protein: CASSIDRGIAGELFF.

About this clonotype itself: One end of the junction is discordant with germline, which a read error may explain. J is TRBJ2-3 and V is TRBV15; 8 bases are shared with TRBD1. Looked up from germline, CDR1 is LNHNV and CDR2 is YYDKDF (reference sequence). This CDR3 spans 15 amino acids. The CDR3 DNA follows: TGTGCCACCAGCCGAGACAGGGGCGGCACAGATACGCAGTATTTT. This sequence encodes CATSRDRGGTDTQYF.